This T cell receptor beta chain is drawn from a study of T cell responses to AZD1222 COVID-19 vaccine. Study conclusions and caveats: In all cases, repertoires were sampled only after the peak T cell response.

TCRdb's copy holds only in-frame clones and misses some; the assay was immunoSEQ multiplex PCR. The sample holds 200,000 to 250,000 clones, approximately 94% seen once. This clone was recorded only once. Its antigen is currently unknown. Germline lookup yields CDR1 SQVTM and CDR2 ANQGSEA. V was clipped by 4 bases and J by 2 bases, with 15 bases between them. There are 15 residues in the CDR3. The chain combines TRBV29-1 with TRBJ1-5, with a possible D match to TRBD1 (6 bases). This sequence was found in an adult who received the MenACWY meningococcal vaccine as a control. The source was peripheral blood, collected 28 days after the second dose of the MenACWY control vaccine. CDR3 in DNA: TGCAGCGTTGTTCCGCAGGGGAAGGGCAATCAGCCCCAGCATTTT. This codes for CSVVPQGKGNQPQHF.